Below are 20 T cell receptor beta chains sequenced from a single sample in a study of blood T cell repertoires in COVID-19. Sequencing used immunoSEQ multiplex PCR; TCRdb keeps in-frame clones, though not all of them. The sample lists hundreds of thousands of clones, more than 80% seen once, with about 1.5% in the top ten. Sequenced sample: peripheral blood. The receptors derive from a woman in her twenties or thirties with active or convalescent COVID-19.

V gene TRBV5-1 combines with J gene TRBJ2-6, with D perhaps TRBD2 (6 bases). Between the trimmed V and J ends, which lost 4 bases and 4 bases, there was a span of 15 bases. The germline V gene encodes CDR1 SGHRS and CDR2 YFSETQ. The CDR3 length is 16 residues. The CDR3 region is CASSPPGREGANVLTF. The CDR3 DNA reads TGCGCCAGCAGCCCGCCAGGACGGGAGGGGGCCAACGTCCTGACTTTC.

CDR3 sequence (DNA): TGTGCCAGCAGCCGTGGGGCTGGCTATGGCTACACCTTC. It codes for CASSRGAGYGYTF. The chain combines TRBV27 with TRBJ1-2; a possible D gene is TRBD1 (5 bases). Per germline, CDR1 MNHEY and CDR2 SMNVEV (reference sequence). Trimming removed 6 bases from V and 4 bases from J, with 12 bases in between. This CDR3 is 13 amino acids long.

This chain joins TRBV20-1 and TRBJ1-5; D is ambiguous. V was clipped by 7 bases and J by 5 bases, with 9 bases between them. Germline CDR1 and CDR2: DFQATT and SNEGSKA (reference sequence). The CDR3 covers 11 residues. The CDR3 bases are TGCAGTGTCGGAGTGGATCAGCCCCAGCATTTT. Translation: CSVGVDQPQHF.

This clone turned up a few times. This CDR3 is also generated by other DNA sequences in the sample. The gene calls are TRBV12-3 or TRBV12-4 and TRBJ1-3; D is uncertain. The CDR3 totals 12 residues. V lost 3 bases, J lost 4 bases, and 4 bases lay in between. CDR3 in amino acids: CASSFLGNTIYF. The CDR3 bases are TGTGCCAGCAGTTTTCTAGGAAACACCATATATTTT.

The V gene is TRBV6-1, the J gene TRBJ1-2; TRBD1 might be the D (5 bases). Deletions cut 3 bases from V and 4 bases from J, with 6 bases between. Germline loops: CDR1 MNHNS, CDR2 SASEGT. The CDR3 sequence is 12 residues long. The CDR3 DNA reads TGTGCCAGCAGTGAGGGGCTCTATGGCTACACCTTC. Residues: CASSEGLYGYTF.

The chain is built from TRBV14 and TRBJ2-1; 8 bases map to TRBD1. V lost 5 bases and J lost 1; bases outside the gene matches: 4. CDR3 length: 15 residues. The germline V gene encodes CDR1 SGHDN and CDR2 FVKESK. CDR3 sequence reads: CASSKRTGSYNEQFF. CDR3 DNA: TGTGCCAGCAGCAAACGGACAGGGTCCTACAATGAGCAGTTCTTC.

The J gene is TRBJ1-4, the V gene TRBV11-2; D might be TRBD1 (5 bases). This CDR3 comprises 17 residues. Trimming took 4 bases from V and 0 from J, leaving 15 bases between them. The germline V gene encodes CDR1 SGHAT and CDR2 FQNNGV. For the CDR3, the DNA is TGTGCCAGCAGCTCGCTACCAGACAGCTCAACTAATGAAAAACTGTTTTTT. Its protein is CASSSLPDSSTNEKLFF. Together with reference TRBV11-2 and TRBJ1-4, the CDR3 gives the full variable domain: EAGVAQSPRYKIIEKRQSVAFWCNPISGHATLYWYQQILGQGPKLLIQFQNNGVVDDSQLPKDRFSAERLKGVDSTLKIQPAKLEDSAVYLCASSSLPDSSTNEKLFFGSGTQLSVL.

The CDR3 bases are TGTGCCAGCAGTTACGGGGGGAACACAGATACGCAGTATTTT. Translation gives CASSYGGNTDTQYF. The chain joins TRBV6-6 to TRBJ2-3; TRBD2 might be the D (6 bases). Germline V gene data show CDR1 as MNHNY and CDR2 as SVGAGI (reference sequence). V lost 2 bases to trimming and J lost 2 bases, with 8 bases between them. This CDR3 has 14 residues.

This chain joins TRBV30 and TRBJ1-4; D unresolved. The V gene lost 3 bases and the J gene lost 1 base, with 9 bases spanning the gap. CDR3 length: 14 residues. Germline V gene data show CDR1 as GTSNPN and CDR2 as SVGIG (reference sequence). The CDR3 bases are TGTGCCTGGAGCCAGGTCGTAACTAATGAAAAACTGTTTTTT. It yields the protein CAWSQVVTNEKLFF.

This clone has only one observation. The genes are TRBV6-5 and TRBJ2-5; 7 nucleotides align to TRBD2. V gave up 6 bases and J gave up 5 bases; unmatched junction bases: 12. Germline loops: CDR1 MNHEY, CDR2 SVGAGI. The CDR3 covers 15 residues. The CDR3: CASRAVLALMETQYF. Written as DNA, the CDR3 is TGTGCCAGCAGAGCAGTACTAGCGTTGATGGAGACCCAGTACTTC.

The V call is TRBV15, the J call TRBJ1-5; 7 nucleotides line up with TRBD1. CDR3 size: 16 residues. Losses at the gene ends were 1 base for V and 7 bases for J; bases not matched to a gene: 10. Germline lookup yields CDR1 LNHNV and CDR2 YYDKDF (reference sequence). The CDR3 protein is CATSRAQGGGKQPQHF. In DNA, the CDR3 is TGTGCCACCAGCAGAGCGCAGGGGGGTGGAAAACAGCCCCAGCATTTT.

V and J are TRBV5-6 and TRBJ1-2; the match to TRBD1 covers 9 bases. Germline-derived CDR1 and CDR2 are SGHDT and YYEEEE. This CDR3 contains 17 residues. Trimming removed 4 bases from V and 4 bases from J; junction bases left unmatched: 14. CDR3 in amino acids: CASSTYPGTGNRYGYTF. In DNA form, the CDR3 reads TGTGCCAGCAGCACCTACCCCGGGACAGGGAACCGCTATGGCTACACCTTC. Drawing the rest from reference TRBV5-6 and TRBJ1-2, the complete variable domain is DAGVTQSPTHLIKTRGQQVTLRCSPKSGHDTVSWYQQALGQGPQFIFQYYEEEERQRGNFPDRFSGHQFPNYSSELNVNALLLGDSALYLCASSTYPGTGNRYGYTFGSGTRLTVV.

This chain joins TRBV6-5 and TRBJ1-2; 7 bases match TRBD1. This CDR3 comprises 16 residues. Germline CDR1 MNHEY, CDR2 SVGAGI. With 4 bases clipped from V and 1 base from J, the junction kept 9 bases outside the gene matches. This chain's CDR3 is CASSSQGTRYNYGYTF. In DNA, the CDR3 is TGTGCCAGCAGTTCACAGGGGACCCGTTATAACTATGGCTACACCTTC.

The V call is TRBV6-5, the J call TRBJ1-4; 8 bases are a match to TRBD1. Germline V lookup: CDR1 MNHEY, CDR2 SVGAGI. This CDR3 is built from 14 residues. V lost 6 bases and J lost 1; bases outside the gene matches: 1. CDR3 DNA: TGTGCCAGCAGGACAGGGGAAACTAATGAAAAACTGTTTTTT. Encoded protein: CASRTGETNEKLFF.

The V and J genes are TRBV27 and TRBJ2-1; 8 nucleotides align to TRBD1. Unmatched junction bases numbered 2, after V lost 2 bases and J lost 2 bases. The germline V gene has CDR1 MNHEY and CDR2 SMNVEV (reference sequence). This CDR3 has 15 residues. The CDR3 region is CASSLGQGPYNEQFF. In DNA form, the CDR3 reads TGTGCCAGCAGTTTAGGACAGGGCCCCTACAATGAGCAGTTCTTC.

V usage is TRBV6-5 and J usage is TRBJ1-6; a possible D gene is TRBD1 (5 bases). Deletions cut 7 bases from V and 9 bases from J, with 16 bases between. The CDR3 sequence is 14 residues long. CDR1 is MNHEY, CDR2 SVGAGI, per germline. The CDR3 loop is CASTNGGASSPLHF. Here the CDR3 DNA reads TGTGCCAGCACCAACGGGGGAGCGAGTTCACCCCTCCACTTT.

This clone was found once. The J gene is TRBJ1-1, the V gene TRBV6-5; 9 bases are shared with TRBD1. V lost 5 bases and J lost 1; bases outside the gene matches: 5. Germline V lookup: CDR1 MNHEY, CDR2 SVGAGI. The CDR3 length is 15 residues. The CDR3, as DNA: TGTGCCAGCAGTAGGGGACAGGGTACGAACACTGAAGCTTTCTTT. Amino acid sequence: CASSRGQGTNTEAFF.

This chain uses TRBV4-1 with TRBJ2-1; possibly TRBD1 for D (6 bases). The CDR3 runs 15 residues. The germline V gene has CDR1 MGHRA and CDR2 YSYEKL. V was shortened by 0 bases and J by 12 bases, with 18 bases between the two germline ends. Written as DNA, the CDR3 is TGCGCCAGCAGCCAAGAAGTCGGGACAACTGAAGGGCAGTTCTTC. Protein product: CASSQEVGTTEGQFF.

The rearrangement uses TRBV11-2 and TRBJ2-1; 8 nucleotides match TRBD2. Germline V gene sequence: CDR1 SGHAT, CDR2 FQNNGV. This CDR3 is 15 amino acids long. Trimming took 3 bases from V and 6 from J; bases not matched to a gene: 7. CDR3 nucleotide sequence: TGTGCCAGCAGCTTGAGCGGGAGTGGATCCAATGAGCAGTTCTTC. Protein sequence: CASSLSGSGSNEQFF.

CDR3 nucleotide sequence: TGTGCCAGCAGTTCCTACCGGACAGGGAGGGATAGTGAAAAACTGTTTTTT. Protein: CASSSYRTGRDSEKLFF. The gene calls are TRBV27 and TRBJ1-4; 8 nucleotides align to TRBD1. Germline V gene sequence: CDR1 MNHEY, CDR2 SMNVEV (reference sequence). Trimming at V came to 4 bases and at J to 7 bases, leaving 14 bases not matched to a gene. The CDR3 sequence is 17 residues long.